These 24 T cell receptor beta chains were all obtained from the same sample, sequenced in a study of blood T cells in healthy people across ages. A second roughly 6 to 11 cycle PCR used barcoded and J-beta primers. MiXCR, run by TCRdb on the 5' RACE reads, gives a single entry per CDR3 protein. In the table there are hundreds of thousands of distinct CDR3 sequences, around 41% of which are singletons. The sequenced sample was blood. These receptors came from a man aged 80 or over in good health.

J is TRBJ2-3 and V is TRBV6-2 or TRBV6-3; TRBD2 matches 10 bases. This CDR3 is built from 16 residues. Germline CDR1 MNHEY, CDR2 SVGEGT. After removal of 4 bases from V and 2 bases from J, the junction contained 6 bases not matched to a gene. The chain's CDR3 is CASSSPSGSPTDTQYF. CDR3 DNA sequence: TGTGCCAGCAGTTCCCCTAGCGGGAGTCCCACAGATACGCAGTATTTT.

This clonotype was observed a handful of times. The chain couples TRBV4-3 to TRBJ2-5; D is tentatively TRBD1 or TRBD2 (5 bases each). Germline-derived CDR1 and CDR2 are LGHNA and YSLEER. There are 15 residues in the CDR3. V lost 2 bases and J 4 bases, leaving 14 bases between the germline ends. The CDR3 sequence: CASSQNRGGGETQYF. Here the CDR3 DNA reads TGCGCCAGCAGCCAAAATAGGGGCGGAGGAGAGACCCAGTACTTC.

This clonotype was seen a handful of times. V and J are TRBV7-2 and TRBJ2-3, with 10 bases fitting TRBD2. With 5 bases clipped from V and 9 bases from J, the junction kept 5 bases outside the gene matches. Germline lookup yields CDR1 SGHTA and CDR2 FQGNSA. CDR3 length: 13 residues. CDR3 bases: TGTGCCAGCAGCGCCGGGACTAGCGAAACGCAGTATTTT. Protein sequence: CASSAGTSETQYF. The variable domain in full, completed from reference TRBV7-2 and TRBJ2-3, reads GAGVSQSPSNKVTEKGKDVELRCDPISGHTALYWYRQSLGQGLEFLIYFQGNSAPDKSGLPSDRFSAERTGGSVSTLTIQRTQQEDSAVYLCASSAGTSETQYFGPGTRLTVL.

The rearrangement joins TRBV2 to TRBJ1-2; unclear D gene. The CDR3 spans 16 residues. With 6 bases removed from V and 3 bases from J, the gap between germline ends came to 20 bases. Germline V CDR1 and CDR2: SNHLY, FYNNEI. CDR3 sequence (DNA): TGTGCCAGCAGAGCCCGCCAGGCCCGGCGGGACTATGGCTACACCTTC. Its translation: CASRARQARRDYGYTF.

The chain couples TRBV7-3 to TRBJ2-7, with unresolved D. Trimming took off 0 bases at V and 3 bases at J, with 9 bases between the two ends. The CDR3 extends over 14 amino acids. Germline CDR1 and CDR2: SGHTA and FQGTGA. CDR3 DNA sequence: TGTGCCAGCAGCTTAACCCATTTTGGCTACGAGCAGTACTTC. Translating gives CASSLTHFGYEQYF.

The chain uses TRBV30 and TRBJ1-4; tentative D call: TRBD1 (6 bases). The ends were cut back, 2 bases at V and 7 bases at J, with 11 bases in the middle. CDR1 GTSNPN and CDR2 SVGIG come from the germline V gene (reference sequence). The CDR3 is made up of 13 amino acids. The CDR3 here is CAWSPDSGEKLFF. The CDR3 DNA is TGTGCCTGGAGTCCGGACAGCGGTGAAAAACTGTTTTTT.

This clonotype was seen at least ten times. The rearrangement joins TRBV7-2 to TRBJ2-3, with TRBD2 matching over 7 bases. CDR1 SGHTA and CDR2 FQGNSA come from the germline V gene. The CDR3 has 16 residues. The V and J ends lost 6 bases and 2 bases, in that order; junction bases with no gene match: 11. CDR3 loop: CASSKTARGSTDTQYF. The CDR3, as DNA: TGTGCCAGCAGTAAGACGGCGCGGGGGTCCACAGATACGCAGTATTTT.

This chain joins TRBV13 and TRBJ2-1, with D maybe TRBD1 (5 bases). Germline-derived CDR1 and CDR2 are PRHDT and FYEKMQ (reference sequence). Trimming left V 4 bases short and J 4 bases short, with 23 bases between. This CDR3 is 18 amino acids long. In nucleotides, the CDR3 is TGTGCCAGCAGCTCCTCCATAATACCGACAGAGACATACAATGAGCAGTTCTTC. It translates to CASSSSIIPTETYNEQFF. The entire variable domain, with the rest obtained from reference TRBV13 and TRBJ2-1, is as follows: AAGVIQSPRHLIKEKRETATLKCYPIPRHDTVYWYQQGPGQDPQFLISFYEKMQSDKGSIPDRFSAQQFSDYHSELNMSSLELGDSALYFCASSSSIIPTETYNEQFFGPGTRLTVL.

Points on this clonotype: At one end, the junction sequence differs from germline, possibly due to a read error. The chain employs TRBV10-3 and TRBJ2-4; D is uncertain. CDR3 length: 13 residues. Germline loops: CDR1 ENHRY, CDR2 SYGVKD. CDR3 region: CAISEPNKNIRYF. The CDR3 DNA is TGTGCCATCAGTGAACCAAACAAAAACATTCGGTACTTC.

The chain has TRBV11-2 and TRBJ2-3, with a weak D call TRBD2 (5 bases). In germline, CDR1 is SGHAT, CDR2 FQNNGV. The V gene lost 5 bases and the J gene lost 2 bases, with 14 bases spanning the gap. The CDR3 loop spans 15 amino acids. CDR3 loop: CASSRYRGNTDTQYF. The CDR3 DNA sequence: TGTGCCAGCAGCCGTTACAGAGGGAACACAGATACGCAGTATTTT.

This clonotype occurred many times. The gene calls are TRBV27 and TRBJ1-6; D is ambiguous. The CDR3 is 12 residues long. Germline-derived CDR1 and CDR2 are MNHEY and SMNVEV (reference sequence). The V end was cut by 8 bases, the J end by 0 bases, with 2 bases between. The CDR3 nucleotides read TGTGCCAGCTCCTCCTATAATTCACCCCTCCACTTT. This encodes CASSSYNSPLHF.

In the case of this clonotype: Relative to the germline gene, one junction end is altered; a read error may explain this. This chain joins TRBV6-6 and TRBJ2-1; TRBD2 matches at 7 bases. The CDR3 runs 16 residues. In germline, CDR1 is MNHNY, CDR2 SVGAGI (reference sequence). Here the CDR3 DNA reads TGTGCCAGCAGTTACTCTCAACGGGAGGCCCTCAATGAGCAGTTTTTC. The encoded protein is CASSYSQREALNEQFF.

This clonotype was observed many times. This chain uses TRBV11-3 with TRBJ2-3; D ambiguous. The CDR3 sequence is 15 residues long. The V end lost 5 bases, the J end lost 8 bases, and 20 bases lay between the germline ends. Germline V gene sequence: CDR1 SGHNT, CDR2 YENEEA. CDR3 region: CASSPSRRAGATQYF. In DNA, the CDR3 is TGTGCCAGCAGCCCCTCGCGTAGAGCCGGCGCTACGCAGTATTTT.

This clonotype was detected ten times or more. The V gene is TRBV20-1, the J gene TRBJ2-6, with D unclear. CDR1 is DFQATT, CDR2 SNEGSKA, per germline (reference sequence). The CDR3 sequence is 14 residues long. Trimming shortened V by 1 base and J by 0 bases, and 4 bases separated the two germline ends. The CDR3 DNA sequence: TGCAGTGCTAGAGTTTTCTCTGGGGCCAACGTCCTGACTTTC. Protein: CSARVFSGANVLTF.

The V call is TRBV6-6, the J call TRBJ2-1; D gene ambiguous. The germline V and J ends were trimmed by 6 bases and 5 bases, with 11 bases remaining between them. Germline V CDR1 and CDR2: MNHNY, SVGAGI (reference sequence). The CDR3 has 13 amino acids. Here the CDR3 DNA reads TGTGCCAGCAGCTCCAGAGCCGACAATGAGCAGTTCTTC. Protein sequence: CASSSRADNEQFF.

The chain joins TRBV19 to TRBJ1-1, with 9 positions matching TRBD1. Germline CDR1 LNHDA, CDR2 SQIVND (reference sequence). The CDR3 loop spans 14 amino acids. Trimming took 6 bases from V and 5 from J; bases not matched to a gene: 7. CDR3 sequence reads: CASRRGTGRTEAFF. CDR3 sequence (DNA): TGTGCCAGTAGGAGAGGGACAGGGAGAACTGAAGCTTTCTTT.

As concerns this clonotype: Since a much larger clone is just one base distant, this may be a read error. CDR3 region: CASSFDAGIADTQYF. The CDR3 coding sequence is TGTGCCAGCAGCTTCGATGCAGGTATCGCAGATACGCAGTATTTT. This chain links TRBV5-5 with TRBJ2-3; D ambiguous. CDR1 is SGHKS, CDR2 YYEKEE, per germline (reference sequence). V was cut by 2 bases and J by 4 bases, with 14 bases left in between. This CDR3 contains 15 residues.

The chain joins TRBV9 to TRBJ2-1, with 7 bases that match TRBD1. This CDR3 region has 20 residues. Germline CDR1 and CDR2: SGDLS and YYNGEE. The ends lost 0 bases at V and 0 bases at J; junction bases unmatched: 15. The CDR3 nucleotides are TGTGCCAGCAGCGTAGAGACAGGGAAGGTGTGGATGGTCTCCTACAATGAGCAGTTCTTC. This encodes CASSVETGKVWMVSYNEQFF. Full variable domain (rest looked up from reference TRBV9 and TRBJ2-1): DSGVTQTPKHLITATGQRVTLRCSPRSGDLSVYWYQQSLDQGLQFLIQYYNGEERAKGNILERFSAQQFPDLHSELNLSSLELGDSALYFCASSVETGKVWMVSYNEQFFGPGTRLTVL.

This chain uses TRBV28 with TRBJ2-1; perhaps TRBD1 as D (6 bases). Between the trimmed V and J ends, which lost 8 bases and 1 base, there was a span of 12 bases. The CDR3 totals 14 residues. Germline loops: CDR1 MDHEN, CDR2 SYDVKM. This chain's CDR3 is CASLRQESYNEQFF. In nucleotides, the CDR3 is TGTGCCAGCCTGAGACAGGAATCCTACAATGAGCAGTTCTTC.

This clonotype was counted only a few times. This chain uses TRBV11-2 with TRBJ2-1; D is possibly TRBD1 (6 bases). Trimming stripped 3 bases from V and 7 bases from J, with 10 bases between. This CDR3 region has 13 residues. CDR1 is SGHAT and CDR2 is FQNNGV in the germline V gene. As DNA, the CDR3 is TGTGCCAGCAGCTTCAACAGGGTAAATGAGCAGTTCTTC. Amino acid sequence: CASSFNRVNEQFF.

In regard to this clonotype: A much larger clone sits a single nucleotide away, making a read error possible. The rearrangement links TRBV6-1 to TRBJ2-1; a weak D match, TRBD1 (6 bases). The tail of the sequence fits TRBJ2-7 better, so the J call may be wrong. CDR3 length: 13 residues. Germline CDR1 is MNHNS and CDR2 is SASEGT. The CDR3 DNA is TGTGCCAGCAGCGGACAGTCCTACAATGAGCAGTACTTC. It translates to CASSGQSYNEQYF.

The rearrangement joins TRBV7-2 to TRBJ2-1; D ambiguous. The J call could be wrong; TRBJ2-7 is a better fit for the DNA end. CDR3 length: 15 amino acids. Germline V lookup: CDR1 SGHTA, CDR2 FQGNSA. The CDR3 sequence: CASSLADLGNNEQYF. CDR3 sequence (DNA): TGTGCCAGCAGCTTAGCGGATCTAGGAAACAATGAGCAGTACTTC.

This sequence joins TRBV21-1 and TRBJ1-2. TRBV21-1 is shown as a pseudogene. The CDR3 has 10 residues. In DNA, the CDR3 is TGTGTCAGCAGCCCGGCCGGCTACACCTTC. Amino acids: CVSSPAGYTF.

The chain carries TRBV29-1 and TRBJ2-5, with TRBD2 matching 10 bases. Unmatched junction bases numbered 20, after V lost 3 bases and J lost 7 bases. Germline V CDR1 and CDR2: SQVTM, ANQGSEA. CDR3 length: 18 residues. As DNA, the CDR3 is TGCAGCGTTGACGCCGGGGTCTTAGCGGGGGGATTAAGAGGGACCCAGTACTTC. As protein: CSVDAGVLAGGLRGTQYF. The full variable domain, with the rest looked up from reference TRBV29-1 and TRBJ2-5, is SAVISQKPSRDICQRGTSLTIQCQVDSQVTMMFWYRQQPGQSLTLIATANQGSEATYESGFVIDKFPISRPNLTFSTLTVSNMSPEDSSIYLCSVDAGVLAGGLRGTQYFGPGTRLLVL.